Listed here are 6 T cell receptor beta chains from one sample, sequenced in a study of PD-L1 blockade in urothelial cancer. Data came from immunoSEQ multiplex PCR; TCRdb stores just in-frame clones and leaves some out. The sample consists of about 52,000 clones, approximately 80% of them appearing once. Material: PBMCs, obtained around atezolizumab (anti-PD-L1) treatment. The receptors here all came from a middle-aged man with urothelial cancer.

CDR3 bases: TGTGCCAGCAGGATTGGACAGGGGATGAACACTGAAGCTTTCTTT. This sequence encodes CASRIGQGMNTEAFF. The chain is built from TRBV14 and TRBJ1-1; TRBD1 aligns across 9 bases. This CDR3 comprises 15 residues. The V gene end was trimmed by 6 bases and the J gene end by 0 bases; junction bases not matched to a gene: 5. Germline V gives CDR1 SGHDN, CDR2 FVKESK.

V usage is TRBV4-1 and J usage is TRBJ2-5, with D uncertain. The CDR3 has 16 amino acids. The V end lost 0 bases, the J end lost 2 bases, and 13 bases lay between the germline ends. Looked up from germline, CDR1 is MGHRA and CDR2 is YSYEKL. The DNA for the CDR3 is TGCGCCAGCAGCCAAGATGGCAGGCCTACTCAAGAGACCCAGTACTTC. Translating gives CASSQDGRPTQETQYF.

This clone was found once. The V and J genes are TRBV5-4 and TRBJ2-5, with 10 positions matching TRBD2. Germline CDR1 SGHNT, CDR2 YYREEE (reference sequence). The CDR3 runs to 14 residues. Unmatched junction bases numbered 4, after V lost 5 bases and J lost 3 bases. The CDR3 reads CASSPGTSEETQYF. For the CDR3, the DNA is TGTGCCAGCAGTCCCGGGACTAGCGAAGAGACCCAGTACTTC.

The genes are TRBV6-5 and TRBJ2-2, with D hard to call. The CDR3 extends over 15 amino acids. V was pared by 3 bases and J by 0 bases, with 8 bases between. CDR1 and CDR2 from the germline V gene are MNHEY and SVGAGI. Here the CDR3 reads CASSYFNPNTGELFF. The CDR3, as DNA: TGTGCCAGCAGTTATTTTAATCCGAACACCGGGGAGCTGTTTTTT.

The chain carries TRBV2 and TRBJ1-2; TRBD1 matches 8 bases. Trimming cost V 8 bases and J 8 bases; bases outside gene matches: 16. Looked up from germline, CDR1 is SNHLY and CDR2 is FYNNEI. The CDR3 length is 15 residues. This CDR3 reads CASSNSGRTGRGYTF. In nucleotides, the CDR3 is TGTGCCAGCTCTAACAGCGGGCGGACAGGGAGGGGCTACACCTTC.

This clone has more than one count but fewer than ten. V is TRBV19 and J is TRBJ1-2, with 8 positions matching TRBD1. The V segment lost 9 bases and the J segment 3 bases; nucleotides outside the gene matches: 15. Germline CDR1 and CDR2: LNHDA and SQIVND (reference sequence). This CDR3 has 16 amino acids. CDR3 coding DNA: TGTGCCAGCCTGACAGGGGAAGAGTCGGCTGACTATGGCTACACCTTC. Residues: CASLTGEESADYGYTF.